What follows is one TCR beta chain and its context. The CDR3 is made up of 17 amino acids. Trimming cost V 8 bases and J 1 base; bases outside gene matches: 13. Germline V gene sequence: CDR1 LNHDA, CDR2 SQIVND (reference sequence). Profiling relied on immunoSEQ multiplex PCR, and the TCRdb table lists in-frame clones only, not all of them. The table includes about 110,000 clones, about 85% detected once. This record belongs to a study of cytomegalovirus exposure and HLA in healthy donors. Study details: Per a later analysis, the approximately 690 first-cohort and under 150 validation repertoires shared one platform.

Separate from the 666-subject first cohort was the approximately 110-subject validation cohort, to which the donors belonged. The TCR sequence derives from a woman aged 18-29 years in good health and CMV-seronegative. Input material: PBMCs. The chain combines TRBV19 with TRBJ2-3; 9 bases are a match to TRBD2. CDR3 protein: CASSERGVPLGTDTQYF. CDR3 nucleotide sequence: TGTGCCAGTTCTGAGCGGGGGGTCCCTCTGGGCACAGATACGCAGTATTTT. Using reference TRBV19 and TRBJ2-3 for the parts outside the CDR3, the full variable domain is DGGITQSPKYLFRKEGQNVTLSCEQNLNHDAMYWYRQDPGQGLRLIYYSQIVNDFQKGDIAEGYSVSREKKESFPLTVTSAQKNPTAFYLCASSERGVPLGTDTQYFGPGTRLTVL.